This is a list of T cell receptor beta chains from one sample in a study of naive and memory T cell subsets. Via MiXCR, TCRdb re-called the 5' RACE reads, giving one row per CDR3 protein. The table shows 60,000 or so distinct CDR3 sequences, with about 7.2% occurring only once. The receptors originated from a male donor in good health. Both conserved end residues are trimmed from each CDR3.

TRBV5-1	TRBJ1-5	ASSLDPGAGQPQH
TRBV29-1	TRBJ2-1	SVDGREGLHEQF
TRBV6-5	TRBJ2-7	ASSYFWGGLAESYEQY
TRBV18	TRBJ1-5	ASSPQTHGNQPQH
TRBV7-2	TRBJ2-7	ASSPLLASGSRFAYEQY
TRBV7-6	TRBJ2-1	ASSRIRGGAYNEQF
TRBV14	TRBJ1-1	ASSPGRRNTEAF
TRBV5-5	TRBJ2-5	ASSLAPGTGAQETQY
TRBV7-2	TRBJ1-5	ASSLVGDYSNQPQH
TRBV12-5	TRBJ1-1	ASGLERGNTEAF
TRBV6-5	TRBJ1-1	ASSYPPSGSGTEAF
TRBV3-1	TRBJ2-2	ASSPTLDTGELF
TRBV29-1	TRBJ1-5	SVGLGQGNQPQH
TRBV2	TRBJ2-5	ASSGKLAGQETQY
TRBV20-1	TRBJ2-3	SARPGLAGNTDTQY
TRBV5-1	TRBJ2-1	ASSLASRELYNEQF
TRBV20-1	TRBJ1-2	SARVTGPLVSGYT
TRBV6-1	TRBJ1-4	ASRRDNTEEKLF
TRBV18	TRBJ1-3	ASSPVGTGNTIY
TRBV9	TRBJ2-5	ASSVALAGLQETQY
TRBV29-1	TRBJ2-1	SVQQGSYNEQF
TRBV3-1	TRBJ2-7	ASSQGSGTPH
TRBV15	TRBJ2-3	ATSSHSGGTDTQY
TRBV28	TRBJ2-1	ASSSGAGGTYNEQF
TRBV2	TRBJ2-5	ASSSQIGETQY
TRBV6-6	TRBJ1-1	ASSYGGRFSEAF
TRBV2	TRBJ1-5	ASSTYGEDRDQPQH
TRBV5-1	TRBJ2-1	ASMGLAGNEQF
TRBV11-1	TRBJ2-1	ASSLGFSAGGSYNEQF
TRBV12-3/TRBV12-4	TRBJ2-1	ASSFLYPPSRSEQF
TRBV6-1	TRBJ2-1	ASSEWSGSSYNEQF
TRBV7-2	TRBJ1-1	ASSQGLRETEAF
TRBV12-3/TRBV12-4	TRBJ1-1	ASSFWAGGADTEAF
TRBV7-9	TRBJ1-1	ASSSGRFNEAF
TRBV5-5	TRBJ2-1	ASSLARLGGEQF
TRBV29-1	TRBJ2-7	SVEAVETSGYEQY
TRBV7-9	TRBJ2-2	ASSLGVTITGELF
TRBV5-1	TRBJ1-6	ASSLGRTETNSPLH
TRBV9	TRBJ2-4	ASSVGGQPNIQY
TRBV27	TRBJ2-7	ASSLRGPSYEQY